These T cell receptor beta chains were read from a single sample in a study of cytomegalovirus exposure and HLA in healthy donors. Using immunoSEQ multiplex PCR, the repertoire was profiled, and TCRdb retains in-frame clones only, with some absent. The repertoire table contains 75,000 to 95,000 clones. Sample: PBMCs. Receptor source: a woman aged 60-70 years in good health and CMV-seronegative. Both conserved end residues are part of each CDR3. A D gene is named only where the DNA matches it firmly.

v_gene	j_gene	d_gene	CDR3aa	CDR3nt
TRBV27	TRBJ1-2	NA	CASSYRAGGYGYTF	TGTGCCAGCAGTTATCGGGCCGGGGGCTATGGCTACACCTTC
TRBV19	TRBJ1-5	TRBD1	CASSFGTGQGYNQPQHF	TGTGCCAGTAGTTTTGGAACGGGACAGGGTTACAATCAGCCCCAGCATTTT
TRBV6-5	TRBJ1-2	NA	CASSSSGYGYTF	TGTGCCAGCTCGAGCAGCGGCTATGGCTACACCTTC
TRBV2	TRBJ2-3	TRBD2	CASSPGLAGTDTQYF	TGTGCCAGCAGTCCGGGACTAGCGGGCACAGATACGCAGTATTTT
TRBV1	TRBJ2-7	NA	CTSSDSRGLAAFSYEQYF	TGCACCAGCAGCGATTCCCGCGGACTAGCGGCGTTCTCCTACGAGCAGTACTTC
TRBV30	TRBJ1-2	NA	CAWNAQGFYGYTF	TGTGCCTGGAATGCGCAGGGCTTCTATGGCTACACCTTC
TRBV2	TRBJ1-2	TRBD1	CAYRDSPNYGYTF	TGTGCCTACCGGGACAGCCCTAACTATGGCTACACCTTC
TRBV10-3	TRBJ1-5	TRBD1	CAIRATGAANQPQHF	TGTGCCATCAGAGCGACAGGGGCTGCAAATCAGCCCCAGCATTTT
TRBV6-1	TRBJ2-5	TRBD1	CASRTRTGQETQYF	TGTGCCAGCAGGACTCGGACAGGGCAAGAGACCCAGTACTTC
TRBV28	TRBJ1-2	NA	CASSLSGGGGANYGYTF	TGTGCCAGCAGTTTATCGGGTGGAGGGGGGGCTAACTATGGCTACACCTTC
TRBV4-3	TRBJ2-1	TRBD1	CASSQPLGQGAIDEQFF	TGCGCCAGCAGCCAACCCCTCGGACAGGGGGCGATCGATGAGCAGTTCTTC
TRBV28	TRBJ2-1	TRBD1	CASSLGTGESYNEQFF	TGTGCCAGCAGTTTAGGGACAGGGGAGTCCTACAATGAGCAGTTCTTC
TRBV27	TRBJ2-1	NA	CASSLTRERDNEQFF	TGTGCCAGCAGTTTAACACGGGAGCGGGACAATGAGCAGTTCTTC
TRBV5-4	TRBJ2-1	TRBD1	CASSPSAGTGDVNEQFF	TGTGCCAGCAGCCCAAGCGCGGGGACAGGGGATGTCAATGAGCAGTTCTTC
TRBV19	TRBJ2-3	TRBD2	CASRLADTSTDTQYF	TGTGCCAGTAGACTAGCGGATACTAGCACAGATACGCAGTATTTT
TRBV7-7	TRBJ2-1	TRBD2	CASSFRLAGPEKFF	TGTGCTAGCAGCTTTAGACTAGCGGGCCCAGAGAAGTTCTTC
TRBV28	TRBJ2-1	TRBD2	CASSLGLASSGNEQFF	TGTGCCAGCAGTCTCGGACTAGCGAGTTCCGGGAATGAGCAGTTCTTC
TRBV2	TRBJ2-3	TRBD2	CASRLLAGGRGRTDTQYF	TGTGCCAGCAGGTTACTAGCGGGAGGGCGGGGACGCACAGATACGCAGTATTTT
TRBV19	TRBJ2-1	TRBD1	CASSIGDRENNEQFF	TGTGCCAGTAGTATCGGGGACAGGGAGAACAATGAGCAGTTCTTC
TRBV18	TRBJ2-4	NA	CASSLQSGEENIQYF	TGTGCCAGCTCACTCCAGAGTGGAGAGGAAAACATTCAGTACTTC
TRBV28	TRBJ1-1	NA	CASTWPPEAFF	TGTGCCAGCACTTGGCCCCCTGAAGCTTTCTTT
TRBV5-1	TRBJ2-7	TRBD2	CASGGTSGALEQYF	TGCGCCAGCGGAGGCACTAGCGGTGCGTTGGAGCAGTACTTC
TRBV10-3	TRBJ2-1	NA	CTIRYRGGIDDEQFF	TGTACCATCAGGTACAGGGGAGGAATAGACGATGAGCAGTTCTTC
TRBV28	TRBJ2-5	TRBD2	CASSLGGGRGETQYF	TGTGCCAGCAGTTTAGGAGGCGGGAGAGGGGAGACCCAGTACTTC
TRBV14	TRBJ2-3	NA	CASSQLVSTDTQYF	TGTGCCAGCAGCCAACTAGTGAGCACAGATACGCAGTATTTT
TRBV28	TRBJ1-4	NA	CASSLSSTNEKLFF	TGTGCCAGCAGTTTATCTTCAACTAATGAAAAACTGTTTTTT
TRBV30	TRBJ2-5	NA	CAWLRGGETQYF	TGTGCCTGGTTAAGAGGTGGAGAGACCCAGTACTTC
TRBV9	TRBJ2-1	NA	CASSVSEVSYNEQFF	TGTGCCAGCAGCGTTTCGGAGGTCTCCTACAATGAGCAGTTCTTC
TRBV15	TRBJ2-2	TRBD1	CATSRAGGARTGELFF	TGTGCCACCAGCAGAGCAGGGGGCGCGCGCACCGGGGAGCTGTTTTTT
TRBV18	TRBJ2-4	TRBD1	CASSPDLRTGAFGAKNIQYF	TGTGCCAGCTCACCCGATCTCCGGACAGGGGCTTTTGGAGCCAAAAACATTCAGTACTTC
TRBV4-2	TRBJ2-3	TRBD2	CASSQTAGDRSGTDTQYF	TGTGCCAGCAGCCAAACAGCGGGAGATCGCAGCGGCACAGATACGCAGTATTTT
TRBV6-5	TRBJ2-3	TRBD2	CASSYSELAGPDTQYF	TGTGCCAGCAGTTACTCGGAGTTAGCGGGCCCAGATACGCAGTATTTT
TRBV29-1	TRBJ2-1	TRBD1	CSSLGGQSSYNEQFF	TGCAGCTCATTAGGGGGACAGAGCTCCTACAATGAGCAGTTCTTC
TRBV28	TRBJ1-1	NA	CASTRIPGHGEAFF	TGTGCCAGCACTCGTATTCCAGGGCACGGTGAAGCTTTCTTT
TRBV27	TRBJ2-1	NA	CASSLKFEGGPYNEQFF	TGTGCCAGCAGTTTAAAATTCGAAGGAGGGCCCTACAATGAGCAGTTCTTC
TRBV28	TRBJ2-3	TRBD2	CASLTLAGATDTQYF	TGTGCCAGCCTTACGCTAGCGGGAGCTACAGATACGCAGTATTTT
TRBV10-3	TRBJ2-1	TRBD1	CATSGTGMSNEQFF	TGTGCCACCTCCGGGACAGGGATGAGCAATGAGCAGTTCTTC
TRBV11-1	TRBJ2-7	TRBD2	CASSLSRLAGVLDEQYF	TGTGCCAGCAGCTTAAGTCGACTAGCGGGAGTCTTGGACGAGCAGTACTTC
TRBV11-3	TRBJ2-3	TRBD1	CASSLETMGQGDGTQYF	TGTGCCAGCAGCTTAGAGACGATGGGACAGGGGGACGGTACGCAGTATTTT
TRBV4-1	TRBJ1-3	NA	CASSRDPRDTIYF	TGCGCCAGCAGCCGAGACCCGAGGGACACCATATATTTT
TRBV13	TRBJ1-1	NA	CASSSYNTEAFF	TGTGCCAGCAGCTCCTACAACACTGAAGCTTTCTTT
TRBV7-9	TRBJ2-2	NA	CASSLDREGGELFF	TGTGCCAGCAGCTTGGACAGGGAGGGCGGGGAGCTGTTTTTT
TRBV11-2	TRBJ2-7	TRBD2	CASTGTSVVGEQYF	TGTGCCAGCACCGGGACTAGCGTTGTTGGCGAGCAGTACTTC
TRBV5-1	TRBJ1-1	TRBD1	CASSSEGQGSEAFF	TGCGCCAGCAGCTCTGAGGGACAGGGTTCTGAAGCTTTCTTT
TRBV7-3	TRBJ2-3	NA	CASSLTGTTSDTQYF	TGTGCCAGCAGCCTAACAGGGACTACCTCGGATACGCAGTATTTT
TRBV7-8	TRBJ2-1	TRBD2	CASSSGGPSGRPNEQFF	TGTGCCAGCAGCTCCGGAGGCCCTAGCGGGAGGCCCAATGAGCAGTTCTTC